This T cell receptor (beta chain) stems from a study of blood T cell repertoires in COVID-19. On the study more broadly: There were acute and convalescent COVID-19 samples, and they came from the United States, Italy and Spain. From T cells, B-cell-depleted T cells, or PBMCs came the material, which was cDNA or gDNA.

This clone has a handful of counts. As handled by the study authors: Estimation of nucleated cell counts relied on the amplification of reference gene primers. The method was immunoSEQ multiplex PCR; TCRdb's version includes in-frame clones alone and lacks a portion of them. The V and J calls and clone size come from that table; D and trimming were worked out from the DNA. Altogether 400,000 to 450,000 clones are present, approximately 88% being singletons, with the ten largest covering around 13%. The length of the CDR3 is 15 residues. The germline CDR1 and CDR2 sequences are SGHNT and YYREEE (reference sequence). V lost 3 bases and J lost 4; bases outside the gene matches: 5.

The source material was peripheral blood. This TCR was recovered from a woman aged 45-60 years with COVID-19, enrolled during active disease. The V and J genes are TRBV5-4 and TRBJ2-2; 8 bases agree with TRBD2. The CDR3 sequence: CASSWGLGSTGELFF. The CDR3 DNA is TGTGCCAGCAGCTGGGGACTAGGCAGCACCGGGGAGCTGTTTTTT.